This entry features one T cell receptor beta chain sequence. The antigen remains undetermined. This sample was included in a study of cytomegalovirus exposure and HLA in healthy donors. General observations from the study: In vitro assays verified that a few CMV-associated chains recognized CMV antigens specifically. Cytomegalovirus association was listed for 170 or so TCR beta chains. The classifier reportedly diagnosed cytomegalovirus status with high sensitivity and specificity.

The method was immunoSEQ multiplex PCR; TCRdb's version includes in-frame clones alone and lacks a portion of them. The sample has 90,000 to 150,000 clones, approximately 81% seen once. V lost 3 bases and J 5 bases, leaving 4 bases between the germline ends. The CDR3 loop spans 11 amino acids. CDR1 SNHLY and CDR2 FYNNEI come from the germline V gene. The sequenced material came from PBMCs. The V call is TRBV2, the J call TRBJ1-2; D is ambiguous. This clonotype originated in a woman in her twenties or thirties in good health and CMV-seronegative. CDR3 in amino acids: CASSDRYGYTF. The CDR3, as DNA: TGTGCCAGCAGTGATCGTTATGGCTACACCTTC.